Listed here are 14 T cell receptor beta chains from one sample, sequenced in a study of blood T cell repertoires in COVID-19. The repertoire was sequenced with immunoSEQ multiplex PCR; TCRdb's copy has only in-frame clones and lacks some. The sample lists about 33,000 clones, 78% occurring once. Sequenced: peripheral blood. Every receptor here comes from a man at least 80 years old with acute or convalescent COVID-19.

The chain combines TRBV15 with TRBJ2-5; D call uncertain. V lost 0 bases and J 7 bases, leaving 12 bases between the germline ends. Germline V gene lookup returns CDR1 LNHNV and CDR2 YYDKDF (reference sequence). The CDR3 has 14 residues. CDR3: CATSRDNSGWTQYF. The CDR3 bases are TGTGCCACCAGCAGAGATAATAGTGGTTGGACCCAGTACTTC.

The V and J genes are TRBV15 and TRBJ2-7, with a possible D match to TRBD1 (6 bases). Trimming took 5 bases from V and 4 from J, leaving 9 bases between them. The germline V gene encodes CDR1 LNHNV and CDR2 YYDKDF (reference sequence). The CDR3 is 12 amino acids. CDR3 sequence: CATSGTGYEQYF. The CDR3, as DNA: TGTGCCACCAGCGGAACAGGGTACGAGCAGTACTTC.

This clone has just one count. The rearrangement joins TRBV12-3 or TRBV12-4 to TRBJ2-1; 7 bases match TRBD1. Trimming cost V 3 bases and J 6 bases; bases outside gene matches: 2. This CDR3 comprises 13 residues. The CDR3 nucleotides are TGTGCCAGCAGTTTGGACAGGAGCAATGAGCAGTTCTTC. Protein: CASSLDRSNEQFF.

The J gene is TRBJ2-3, the V gene TRBV6-5; the match to TRBD2 covers 9 bases. This CDR3 comprises 13 residues. J lost 10 bases, V lost 2 bases, and 4 bases had no gene match. Per the germline V gene, CDR1 is MNHEY and CDR2 is SVGAGI. In DNA, the CDR3 is TGTGCCAGCAGTTACGGGGGACTAGCTGCGCAGTATTTT. This gives the protein CASSYGGLAAQYF.

V and J are TRBV5-8 and TRBJ2-1, with 11 bases lining up with TRBD2. Per the germline V gene, CDR1 is SGHTS and CDR2 is YDEGEE. Trimming cost V 4 bases and J 4 bases; bases outside gene matches: 4. There are 15 residues in the CDR3. The CDR3 loop is CASSIGLAGYNEQFF. Written as DNA, the CDR3 is TGTGCCAGCAGCATAGGACTAGCGGGTTACAATGAGCAGTTCTTC. The variable domain in full, with the rest retrieved from reference TRBV5-8 and TRBJ2-1, is EAGVTQSPTHLIKTRGQQATLRCSPISGHTSVYWYQQALGLGLQFLLWYDEGEERNRGNFPPRFSGRQFPNYSSELNVNALELEDSALYLCASSIGLAGYNEQFFGPGTRLTVL.

The rearrangement links TRBV2 to TRBJ1-6; the D is unclear. Trimming left V 7 bases short and J 6 bases short, with 16 bases between. This CDR3 is built from 15 residues. CDR1 is SNHLY, CDR2 FYNNEI, per germline. Written as DNA, the CDR3 is TGTGCCAGCACTATCGAGAGCCACCGTAATTCACCCCTCCACTTT. It codes for CASTIESHRNSPLHF.

This clone was seen a single time. This chain links TRBV18 with TRBJ2-7; 9 nucleotides match TRBD2. The CDR3 extends over 13 amino acids. Germline lookup yields CDR1 KGHSH and CDR2 LQKENI. The junction had 4 bases not matched to a gene; V was cut back by 3 bases and J by 7 bases. The chain's CDR3 is CASSPAGGQEQYF. For the CDR3, the DNA is TGTGCCAGCTCACCGGCGGGGGGGCAGGAGCAGTACTTC.

This sequence joins TRBV9 and TRBJ2-5; D possibly corresponds to TRBD2 (6 bases). The CDR3 is 16 amino acids. Trimming cost V 0 bases and J 5 bases, with 17 bases left between them. Germline V gene sequence: CDR1 SGDLS, CDR2 YYNGEE. The CDR3 region is CASSVGVAGITETQYF. In nucleotides, the CDR3 is TGTGCCAGCAGCGTAGGAGTTGCGGGGATTACGGAGACCCAGTACTTC.

The chain is built from TRBV30 and TRBJ2-5; 7 nucleotides match TRBD1. The CDR3 length is 14 residues. Looked up from germline, CDR1 is GTSNPN and CDR2 is SVGIG (reference sequence). V lost 5 bases and J lost 3; bases outside the gene matches: 9. CDR3 sequence reads: CAWAGKGAEETQYF. CDR3 bases: TGTGCCTGGGCAGGGAAGGGGGCGGAAGAGACCCAGTACTTC.

This sequence joins TRBV6-1 and TRBJ2-1; 10 positions agree with TRBD2. J was trimmed by 5 bases and V by 2 bases; bases with no gene match: 3. Germline CDR1 reads MNHNS; CDR2 reads SASEGT. The CDR3 loop spans 15 amino acids. The CDR3 region has the DNA TGTGCCAGCAGTGAAAGCGGGGGGGCCCACAATGAGCAGTTCTTC. Residues: CASSESGGAHNEQFF.

The chain carries TRBV19 and TRBJ2-1; 9 bases align to TRBD1. CDR1 and CDR2 (germline): LNHDA, SQIVND (reference sequence). The CDR3 extends over 15 amino acids. Trimming took 3 bases from V and 5 from J; bases not matched to a gene: 5. Here the CDR3 reads CASSIQGQGHNEQFF. The CDR3 coding sequence is TGTGCCAGTAGTATCCAGGGACAGGGTCACAATGAGCAGTTCTTC. The full variable domain, its missing parts supplied by reference TRBV19 and TRBJ2-1, is DGGITQSPKYLFRKEGQNVTLSCEQNLNHDAMYWYRQDPGQGLRLIYYSQIVNDFQKGDIAEGYSVSREKKESFPLTVTSAQKNPTAFYLCASSIQGQGHNEQFFGPGTRLTVL.

The V call is TRBV5-1, the J call TRBJ2-7, with 7 bases aligning to TRBD2. This CDR3 spans 15 amino acids. V dropped 0 bases and J dropped 7; count of bases not matched to a gene: 10. Germline loops: CDR1 SGHRS, CDR2 YFSETQ. The CDR3 region is CASSLDGGGLREQYF. The CDR3 region has the DNA TGCGCCAGCAGCTTGGATGGGGGAGGGTTAAGGGAGCAGTACTTC. Supplemented by reference TRBV5-1 and TRBJ2-7, the full variable domain reads KAGVTQTPRYLIKTRGQQVTLSCSPISGHRSVSWYQQTPGQGLQFLFEYFSETQRNKGNFPGRFSGRQFSNSRSEMNVSTLELGDSALYLCASSLDGGGLREQYFGPGTRLTVT.

The V gene is TRBV7-8, the J gene TRBJ2-5; D may be TRBD2 (5 bases). The CDR3 loop spans 14 amino acids. V was pared by 5 bases and J by 5 bases, with 15 bases between. Germline assignment: CDR1 SGHVS and CDR2 FQNEAQ. The CDR3 reads CASSPRAGWETQYF. The CDR3 bases are TGTGCCAGCAGCCCCCGGGCGGGTTGGGAGACCCAGTACTTC.

The chain couples TRBV6-5 to TRBJ1-1; D call uncertain. Trimming took 0 bases from V and 4 from J, leaving 9 bases between them. Germline V gene data show CDR1 as MNHEY and CDR2 as SVGAGI. This CDR3 is 14 amino acids long. CDR3 DNA sequence: TGTGCCAGCAGTTACTCGATCGGTACCACTGAAGCTTTCTTT. It yields the protein CASSYSIGTTEAFF.